This T cell receptor beta chain was documented in a study of blood T cell repertoires in COVID-19. Only in-frame clones appear in the TCRdb table, and some are missing; sequencing was by immunoSEQ multiplex PCR. Of around 250,000 clones in the sample, 80% to 90% were seen once. This TCR came from a woman aged 45-60 years who had recovered from COVID-19. What was sequenced was PBMCs or T cells enriched from blood (not recorded which).

The CDR3 nucleotides are TGCGCCAGCAGCCAAGACCCACGTGAGGCCTGGAATTCACCCCTCCACTTT. This sequence encodes CASSQDPREAWNSPLHF. V is TRBV4-1 and J is TRBJ1-6, with D hard to call. The CDR3 length is 17 residues. In germline, CDR1 is MGHRA, CDR2 YSYEKL. Trimming shortened V by 0 bases and J by 7 bases, and 16 bases separated the two germline ends.